The 22 T cell receptor beta chains below all came from one sample that was sequenced in a study of Graves' ophthalmopathy and Graves' hyperthyroidism. Researchers took RNA transcripts and amplified TCR beta CDR3 regions from them. Scientists carried out first-round RT-PCR using HTBI primers and then a second-round multiplex PCR. TCRdb re-analysed the multiplex PCR reads in MiXCR, keeping a single row per CDR3 protein. The sample holds approximately 700,000 distinct CDR3 sequences, roughly 40% seen once. What was sequenced was peripheral blood. Receptors were obtained from an adult man with Graves' ophthalmopathy.

Ten or more counts support this clonotype. The V call is TRBV5-5, the J call TRBJ1-2, with TRBD1 matching 7 bases. V shed 4 bases and J 0 bases; nucleotides not matched to a gene: 6. CDR1 is SGHKS and CDR2 is YYEKEE in the germline V gene (reference sequence). The CDR3 has 15 residues. The CDR3 protein is CASSTRQGANYGYTF. CDR3 sequence (DNA): TGTGCCAGCAGCACAAGACAGGGCGCTAACTATGGCTACACCTTC.

This clonotype was recorded only once. The rearrangement links TRBV5-6 to TRBJ2-5; 7 bases fit TRBD1. Germline values: CDR1 SGHDT, CDR2 YYEEEE. The CDR3 is 16 amino acids. Losses at the gene ends were 3 bases for V and 5 bases for J; bases not matched to a gene: 13. CDR3 bases: TGTGCCAGCAGCTCAACAACCAACAGGGGAAGGGAGACCCAGTACTTC. This encodes CASSSTTNRGRETQYF.

This clonotype was seen a few times. The rearrangement joins TRBV9 to TRBJ2-7; 8 bases agree with TRBD2. The J call is doubtful: the DNA matches TRBJ2-1 better. The CDR3 contains 14 residues. Germline CDR1 is SGDLS and CDR2 is YYNGEE. The CDR3 sequence is CASSVQLADNEQFF. The CDR3 DNA reads as TGTGCCAGCAGCGTACAACTAGCGGACAATGAGCAGTTCTTC.

The V call is TRBV7-3, the J call TRBJ1-6, with D maybe TRBD1 (5 bases). This CDR3 contains 15 residues. V was pared by 5 bases and J by 6 bases, with 14 bases between. CDR1 SGHTA and CDR2 FQGTGA come from the germline V gene. The CDR3 here is CASSQKGVGNSPLHF. CDR3 DNA sequence: TGTGCCAGCAGCCAAAAAGGGGTTGGTAATTCACCCCTCCACTTT.

The V gene is TRBV20-1, the J gene TRBJ2-6, with 7 bases lining up with TRBD1. The junction had 5 bases not matched to a gene; V was cut back by 0 bases and J by 3 bases. The germline gives CDR1 DFQATT, CDR2 SNEGSKA (reference sequence). This CDR3 is built from 16 residues. The CDR3 DNA reads as TGCAGTGCTAGAGATTCGACAGGGTTTGGGGCCAACGTCCTGACTTTC. Translated: CSARDSTGFGANVLTF.

The chain uses TRBV7-2 and TRBJ2-3, with 7 bases lining up with TRBD2. The germline V gene has CDR1 SGHTA and CDR2 FQGNSA. Trimming took 5 bases from V and 5 from J; bases not matched to a gene: 4. The CDR3 is made up of 13 amino acids. The CDR3 nucleotides are TGTGCCAGCAGCGCAATAGCGGGAGATACGCAGTATTTT. Translation gives CASSAIAGDTQYF.

V and J are TRBV20-1 and TRBJ2-2; 11 bases align to TRBD2. There are 18 residues in the CDR3. In germline, CDR1 is DFQATT, CDR2 SNEGSKA (reference sequence). V lost 0 bases, J lost 1 base, and 7 bases stayed unmatched. The CDR3 loop reads CSARDTRLAGLNTGELFF. CDR3 bases: TGCAGTGCTAGAGATACCCGACTAGCGGGGCTGAACACCGGGGAGCTGTTTTTT.

V and J are TRBV4-3 and TRBJ2-2, with D possibly being TRBD2 (6 bases). The germline gives CDR1 LGHNA, CDR2 YSLEER. Trimming stripped 4 bases from V and 8 bases from J, with 14 bases between. The CDR3 is 14 residues long. CDR3 sequence reads: CASSPYTSSGELFF. The CDR3 DNA reads as TGCGCCAGCAGCCCGTATACTAGCTCTGGGGAGCTGTTTTTT.

This chain connects TRBV7-9 to TRBJ1-4; TRBD1 agrees at 7 bases. Germline V gene sequence: CDR1 SEHNR, CDR2 FQNEAQ (reference sequence). Germline trimming cut 6 bases from V and 8 bases from J; bases unmatched to any gene: 12. The CDR3 loop spans 15 amino acids. The CDR3 sequence: CASSYSGTALEKLFF. The CDR3 DNA reads as TGTGCCAGCAGTTACTCTGGGACAGCATTAGAAAAACTGTTTTTT. The complete variable domain, with remaining parts taken from reference TRBV7-9 and TRBJ1-4, reads DTGVSQNPRHKITKRGQNVTFRCDPISEHNRLYWYRQTLGQGPEFLTYFQNEAQLEKSRLLSDRFSAERPKGSFSTLEIQRTEQGDSAMYLCASSYSGTALEKLFFGSGTQLSVL.

Many counts were recorded for this clonotype. The CDR3 region has the DNA TGCAGTGCTAGCGGACAGCCACCTAACTATGGCTACACCTTC. Translated: CSASGQPPNYGYTF. This chain connects TRBV20-1 to TRBJ1-2, with TRBD1 as a possible D gene (6 bases). The germline gives CDR1 DFQATT, CDR2 SNEGSKA (reference sequence). V was cut by 3 bases and J by 0 bases, with 11 bases left in between. There are 14 residues in the CDR3.

This clonotype has only a few counts. This chain uses TRBV5-1 with TRBJ1-3; D is undetermined. This CDR3 contains 16 residues. V was pared by 0 bases and J by 3 bases, with 13 bases between. Germline V gene lookup returns CDR1 SGHRS and CDR2 YFSETQ. The CDR3 DNA reads as TGCGCCAGCAGCTTGGCCGGGCCCCTCCGTGGAAACACCATATATTTT. Translated, it gives CASSLAGPLRGNTIYF. Looking up the rest from reference TRBV5-1 and TRBJ1-3 gives the full variable domain: KAGVTQTPRYLIKTRGQQVTLSCSPISGHRSVSWYQQTPGQGLQFLFEYFSETQRNKGNFPGRFSGRQFSNSRSEMNVSTLELGDSALYLCASSLAGPLRGNTIYFGEGSWLTVV.

This clonotype was recorded at least ten times. The chain uses TRBV7-9 and TRBJ1-4; D gene unclear. The germline V and J ends were trimmed by 5 bases and 3 bases, with 16 bases remaining between them. The CDR3 extends over 16 amino acids. The V gene's germline CDR1 is SEHNR and CDR2 FQNEAQ (reference sequence). DNA for the CDR3: TGTGCCAGCAGCCATGCCCTTCAACAAGCTAATGAAAAACTGTTTTTT. Translating gives CASSHALQQANEKLFF. Full variable domain (rest looked up from reference TRBV7-9 and TRBJ1-4): DTGVSQNPRHKITKRGQNVTFRCDPISEHNRLYWYRQTLGQGPEFLTYFQNEAQLEKSRLLSDRFSAERPKGSFSTLEIQRTEQGDSAMYLCASSHALQQANEKLFFGSGTQLSVL.

The chain links TRBV7-6 to TRBJ1-3, with D uncertain. Germline V gene lookup returns CDR1 SGHVS and CDR2 FNYEAQ. The CDR3 extends over 14 amino acids. Here the CDR3 DNA reads TGTGCTAGTTCGCTTTCGGGAGGCGGAAACACCATATATTTT. It specifies CASSLSGGGNTIYF.

This clonotype was picked up many times. The chain carries TRBV29-1 and TRBJ1-2; possible D gene TRBD1, 5 bases. Germline V gene data show CDR1 as SQVTM and CDR2 as ANQGSEA. V lost 2 bases and J lost 9, with 19 bases in between. This CDR3 contains 14 residues. The CDR3 loop is CSVEFGPRAGSYTF. The DNA of the CDR3 is TGCAGCGTTGAATTTGGCCCCAGGGCAGGGAGCTACACCTTC. Supplemented by reference TRBV29-1 and TRBJ1-2, the full variable domain reads SAVISQKPSRDICQRGTSLTIQCQVDSQVTMMFWYRQQPGQSLTLIATANQGSEATYESGFVIDKFPISRPNLTFSTLTVSNMSPEDSSIYLCSVEFGPRAGSYTFGSGTRLTVV.

V and J are TRBV2 and TRBJ1-4; maybe TRBD1 (5 bases). CDR3 size: 17 residues. Germline V CDR1 and CDR2: SNHLY, FYNNEI. Deletions cut 10 bases from V and 3 bases from J, with 24 bases between. CDR3 amino acids: CAMRRRALGVANEKLFF. The CDR3 coding sequence is TGTGCCATGCGGCGCAGGGCCCTCGGCGTAGCTAATGAAAAACTGTTTTTT. Looking up the rest from reference TRBV2 and TRBJ1-4 gives the full variable domain: EPEVTQTPSHQVTQMGQEVILRCVPISNHLYFYWYRQILGQKVEFLVSFYNNEISEKSEIFDDQFSVERPDGSNFTLKIRSTKLEDSAMYFCAMRRRALGVANEKLFFGSGTQLSVL.

Comments on this clonotype: An end of the junction differs from the germline gene, which may be a read error. The chain uses TRBV20-1 and TRBJ2-7, with 9 nucleotides matching TRBD1. The CDR3 sequence is 14 residues long. CDR1 DFQATT and CDR2 SNEGSKA come from the germline V gene (reference sequence). The DNA of the CDR3 is TGCGGTGCCAGGGGGGACAGGGACTTTTACGAGCAGTACTTC. As protein: CGARGDRDFYEQYF.

Points on this clonotype: The conserved final phenylalanine or tryptophan is absent from the CDR3, which likely points to a read error. The chain recombines TRBV6-5 with TRBJ1-1; D not resolved. This CDR3 spans 13 amino acids. Between the trimmed V and J ends, which lost 6 bases and 1 base, there was a span of 9 bases. Looked up from germline, CDR1 is MNHEY and CDR2 is SVGAGI. CDR3 residues: CASRYPGNTEAFL. The CDR3 coding sequence is TGTGCCAGCAGGTACCCAGGGAACACTGAAGCTTTCCTT.

This sequence joins TRBV29-1 and TRBJ1-5; D is possibly TRBD1 (6 bases). V lost 7 bases, J lost 3 bases, and 10 bases lay in between. Germline-derived CDR1 and CDR2 are SQVTM and ANQGSEA. The CDR3 has 12 residues. CDR3 DNA sequence: TGCAGCGCGGACAGCTTCAATCAGCCCCAGCATTTT. It encodes CSADSFNQPQHF.

The chain is built from TRBV25-1 and TRBJ2-2, with a possible D match to TRBD1 (7 bases). Trimming stripped 6 bases from V and 5 bases from J, with 16 bases between. This CDR3 spans 15 amino acids. In germline, CDR1 is MGHDK, CDR2 SYGVNS. The CDR3 DNA reads as TGTGCCAGCAGCCCCCAGGGGGGCGCAACCGGGGAGCTGTTTTTT. Translating it yields CASSPQGGATGELFF.

The J gene is TRBJ1-1, the V gene TRBV29-1; possible D gene TRBD1, 6 bases. Germline V gene lookup returns CDR1 SQVTM and CDR2 ANQGSEA. The CDR3 runs 12 residues. V was shortened by 0 bases and J by 8 bases, with 10 bases between the two germline ends. CDR3 protein: CSVEDPDSEAFF. CDR3 nucleotides: TGCAGCGTTGAAGATCCGGACAGCGAAGCTTTCTTT.

The chain joins TRBV5-4 to TRBJ1-4; 9 bases map to TRBD1. J was trimmed by 7 bases and V by 4 bases; bases with no gene match: 2. This CDR3 has 13 residues. Per the germline V gene, CDR1 is SGHNT and CDR2 is YYREEE (reference sequence). CDR3 sequence (DNA): TGTGCCAGCAGCACACAGGGGGCTGAAAAACTGTTTTTT. Translation gives CASSTQGAEKLFF. The whole variable domain, remainder taken from reference TRBV5-4 and TRBJ1-4, is ETGVTQSPTHLIKTRGQQVTLRCSSQSGHNTVSWYQQALGQGPQFIFQYYREEENGRGNFPPRFSGLQFPNYSSELNVNALELDDSALYLCASSTQGAEKLFFGSGTQLSVL.

In this sample, this clonotype turned up many times. This chain connects TRBV29-1 to TRBJ1-4; D gene ambiguous. Germline assignment: CDR1 SQVTM and CDR2 ANQGSEA. This CDR3 is 11 amino acids long. The CDR3 DNA sequence: TGCCTCGCGGGGACTAATGAAAAACTGTTTTTT. Protein sequence: CLAGTNEKLFF.